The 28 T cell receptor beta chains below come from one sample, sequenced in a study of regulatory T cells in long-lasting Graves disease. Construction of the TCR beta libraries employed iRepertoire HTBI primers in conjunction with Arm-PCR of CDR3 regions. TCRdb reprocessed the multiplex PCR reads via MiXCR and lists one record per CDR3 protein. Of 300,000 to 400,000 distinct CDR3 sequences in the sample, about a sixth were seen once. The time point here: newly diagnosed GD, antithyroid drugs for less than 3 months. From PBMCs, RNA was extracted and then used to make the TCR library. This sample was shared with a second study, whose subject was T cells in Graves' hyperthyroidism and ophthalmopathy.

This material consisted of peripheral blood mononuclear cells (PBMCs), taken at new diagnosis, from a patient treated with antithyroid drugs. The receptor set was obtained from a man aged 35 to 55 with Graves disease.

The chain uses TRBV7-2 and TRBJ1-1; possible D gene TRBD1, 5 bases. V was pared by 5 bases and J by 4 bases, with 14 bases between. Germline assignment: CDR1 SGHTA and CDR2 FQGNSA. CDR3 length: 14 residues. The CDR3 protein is CASSALQGRTEAFF. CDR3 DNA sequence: TGTGCCAGCAGCGCCCTCCAGGGCCGCACTGAAGCTTTCTTT.

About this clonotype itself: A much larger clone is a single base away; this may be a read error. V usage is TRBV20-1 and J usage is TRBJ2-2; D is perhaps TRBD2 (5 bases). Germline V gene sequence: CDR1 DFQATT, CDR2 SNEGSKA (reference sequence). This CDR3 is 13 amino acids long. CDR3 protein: CSATAPNTGEPFF. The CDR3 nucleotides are TGCAGTGCAACGGCCCCGAACACCGGGGAGCCGTTTTTT.

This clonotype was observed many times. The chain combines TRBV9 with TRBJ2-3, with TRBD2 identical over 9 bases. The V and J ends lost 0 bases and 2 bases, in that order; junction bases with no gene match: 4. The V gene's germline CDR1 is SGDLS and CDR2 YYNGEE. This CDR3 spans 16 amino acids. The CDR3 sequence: CASSVEKRGDTDTQYF. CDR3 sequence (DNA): TGTGCCAGCAGCGTAGAAAAGCGGGGGGACACAGATACGCAGTATTTT.

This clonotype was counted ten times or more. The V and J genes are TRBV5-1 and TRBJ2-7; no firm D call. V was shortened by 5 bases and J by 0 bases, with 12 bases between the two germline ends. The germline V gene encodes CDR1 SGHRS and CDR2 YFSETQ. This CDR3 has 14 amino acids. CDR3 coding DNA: TGCGCCAGCAGAATAGGGCAGGACTCCTACGAGCAGTACTTC. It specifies CASRIGQDSYEQYF.

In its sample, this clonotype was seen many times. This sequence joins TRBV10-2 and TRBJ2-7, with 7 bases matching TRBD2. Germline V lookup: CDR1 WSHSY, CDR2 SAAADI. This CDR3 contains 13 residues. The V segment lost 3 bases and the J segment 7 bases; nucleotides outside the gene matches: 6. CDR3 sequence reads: CASSDSRAGEQYF. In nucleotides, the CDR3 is TGCGCCAGCAGTGATAGCAGAGCGGGGGAGCAGTACTTC.

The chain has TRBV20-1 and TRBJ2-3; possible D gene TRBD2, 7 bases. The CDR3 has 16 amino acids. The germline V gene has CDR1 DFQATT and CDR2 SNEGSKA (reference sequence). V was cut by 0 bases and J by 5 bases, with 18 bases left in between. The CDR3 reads CSARDPGGPRLDTQYF. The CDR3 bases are TGCAGTGCTAGAGATCCCGGGGGGCCCCGGTTAGATACGCAGTATTTT.

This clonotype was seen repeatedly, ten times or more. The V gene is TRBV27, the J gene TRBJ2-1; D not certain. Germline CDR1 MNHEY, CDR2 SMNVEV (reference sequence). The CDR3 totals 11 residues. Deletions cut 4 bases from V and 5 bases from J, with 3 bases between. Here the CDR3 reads CASSSNNEQFF. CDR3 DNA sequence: TGTGCCAGCAGTTCCAACAATGAGCAGTTCTTC.

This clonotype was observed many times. The CDR3 sequence is CASSHRVWRGGYEQYF. DNA of the CDR3: TGTGCCAGCAGTCACCGGGTGTGGCGGGGGGGTTACGAGCAGTACTTC. This chain links TRBV12-3 or TRBV12-4 with TRBJ2-7, with 9 bases aligning to TRBD2. The CDR3 is made up of 16 amino acids. The V gene end was trimmed by 5 bases and the J gene end by 4 bases; junction bases not matched to a gene: 12.

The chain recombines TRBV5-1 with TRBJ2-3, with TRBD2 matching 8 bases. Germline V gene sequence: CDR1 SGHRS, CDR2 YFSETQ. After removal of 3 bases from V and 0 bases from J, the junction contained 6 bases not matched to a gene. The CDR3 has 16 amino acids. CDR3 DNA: TGCGCCAGCAGCTCGACAACGGGGGGGAGCACAGATACGCAGTATTTT. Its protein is CASSSTTGGSTDTQYF.

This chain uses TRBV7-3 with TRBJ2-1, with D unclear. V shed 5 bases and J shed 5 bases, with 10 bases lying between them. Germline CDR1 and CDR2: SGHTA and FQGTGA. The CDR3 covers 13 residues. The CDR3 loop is CASSLGTDNEQFF. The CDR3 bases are TGTGCCAGCAGCCTTGGTACAGACAATGAGCAGTTCTTC.

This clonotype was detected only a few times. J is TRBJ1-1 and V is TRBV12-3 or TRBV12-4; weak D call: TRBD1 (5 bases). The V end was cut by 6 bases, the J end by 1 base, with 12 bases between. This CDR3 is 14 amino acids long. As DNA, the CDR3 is TGTGCCAGCAGCCAAGGACACTGGAACACTGAAGCTTTCTTT. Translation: CASSQGHWNTEAFF.

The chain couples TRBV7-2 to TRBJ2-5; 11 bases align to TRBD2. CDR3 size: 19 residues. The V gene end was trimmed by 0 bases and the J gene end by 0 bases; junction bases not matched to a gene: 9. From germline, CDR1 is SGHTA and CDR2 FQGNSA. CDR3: CASSLAVNRLAGHQETQYF. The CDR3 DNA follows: TGTGCCAGCAGCTTAGCGGTCAATCGACTAGCGGGGCACCAAGAGACCCAGTACTTC. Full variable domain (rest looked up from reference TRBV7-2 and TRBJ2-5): GAGVSQSPSNKVTEKGKDVELRCDPISGHTALYWYRQSLGQGLEFLIYFQGNSAPDKSGLPSDRFSAERTGGSVSTLTIQRTQQEDSAVYLCASSLAVNRLAGHQETQYFGPGTRLLVL.

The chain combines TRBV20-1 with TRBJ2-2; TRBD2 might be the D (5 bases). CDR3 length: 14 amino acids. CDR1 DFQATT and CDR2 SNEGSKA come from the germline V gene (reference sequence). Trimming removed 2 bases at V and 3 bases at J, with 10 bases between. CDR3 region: CSARKDGDTGELFF. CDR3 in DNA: TGCAGTGCTAGAAAAGACGGGGACACCGGGGAGCTGTTTTTT.

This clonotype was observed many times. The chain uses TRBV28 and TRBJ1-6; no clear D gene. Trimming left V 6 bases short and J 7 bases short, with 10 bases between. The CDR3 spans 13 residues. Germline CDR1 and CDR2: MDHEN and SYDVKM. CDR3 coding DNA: TGTGCCAGCAGCACGACGGGGAATTCACCCCTCCACTTT. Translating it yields CASSTTGNSPLHF.

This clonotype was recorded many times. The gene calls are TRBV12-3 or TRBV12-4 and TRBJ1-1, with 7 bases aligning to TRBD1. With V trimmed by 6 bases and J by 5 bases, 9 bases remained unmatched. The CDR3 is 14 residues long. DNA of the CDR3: TGTGCCAGCAGCCGACAGGGCGGGTTGACTGAAGCTTTCTTT. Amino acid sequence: CASSRQGGLTEAFF.

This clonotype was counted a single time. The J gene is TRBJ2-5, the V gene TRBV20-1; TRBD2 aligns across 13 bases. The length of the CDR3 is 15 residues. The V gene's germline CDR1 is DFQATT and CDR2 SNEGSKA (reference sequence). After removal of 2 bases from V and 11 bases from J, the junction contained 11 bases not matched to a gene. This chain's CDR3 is CSARPGLAGNNEQYF. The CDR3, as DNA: TGCAGTGCTAGACCGGGACTAGCGGGGAACAATGAGCAGTACTTC.

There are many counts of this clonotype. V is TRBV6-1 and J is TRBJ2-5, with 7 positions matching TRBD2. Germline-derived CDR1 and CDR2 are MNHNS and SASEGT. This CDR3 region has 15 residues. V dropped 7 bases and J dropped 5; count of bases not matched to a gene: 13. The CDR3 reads CASNDGGSEGETQYF. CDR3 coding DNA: TGTGCCAGCAACGACGGGGGGAGTGAGGGGGAGACCCAGTACTTC.

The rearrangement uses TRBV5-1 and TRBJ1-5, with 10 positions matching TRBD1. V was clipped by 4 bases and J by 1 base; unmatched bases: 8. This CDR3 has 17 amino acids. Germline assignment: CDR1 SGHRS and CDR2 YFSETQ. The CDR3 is CASSVRQGARSNQPQHF. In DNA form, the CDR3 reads TGCGCCAGCAGCGTTAGACAGGGGGCGCGGAGCAATCAGCCCCAGCATTTT.

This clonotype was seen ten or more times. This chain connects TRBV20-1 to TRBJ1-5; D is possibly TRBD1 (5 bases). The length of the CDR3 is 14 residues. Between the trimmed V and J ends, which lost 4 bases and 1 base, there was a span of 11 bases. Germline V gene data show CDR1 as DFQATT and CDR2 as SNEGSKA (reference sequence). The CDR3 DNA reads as TGCAGTGCTATGCAGGGAGTCAGCAATCAGCCCCAGCATTTT. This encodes CSAMQGVSNQPQHF.

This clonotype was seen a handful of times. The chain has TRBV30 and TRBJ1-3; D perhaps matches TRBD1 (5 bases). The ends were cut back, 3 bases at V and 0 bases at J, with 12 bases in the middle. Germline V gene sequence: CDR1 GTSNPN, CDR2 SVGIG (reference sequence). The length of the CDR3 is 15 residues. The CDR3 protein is CAWSRQLSSGNTIYF. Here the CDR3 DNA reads TGTGCCTGGAGCCGACAGTTAAGCTCTGGAAACACCATATATTTT.

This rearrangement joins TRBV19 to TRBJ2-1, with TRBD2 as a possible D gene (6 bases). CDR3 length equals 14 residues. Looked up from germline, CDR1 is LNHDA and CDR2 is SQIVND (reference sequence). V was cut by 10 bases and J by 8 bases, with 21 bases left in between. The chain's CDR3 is CATQWGVGTDEQFF. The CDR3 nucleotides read TGTGCCACCCAATGGGGGGTGGGGACCGATGAGCAGTTCTTC.

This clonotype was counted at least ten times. CDR3 residues: CASSDRVPPYEQYF. Written as DNA, the CDR3 is TGTGCCAGCAGTGACAGGGTACCACCCTACGAGCAGTACTTC. The rearrangement uses TRBV25-1 and TRBJ2-7, with a possible D match to TRBD1 (5 bases). V lost 3 bases and J lost 2, with 11 bases in between. The V gene's germline CDR1 is MGHDK and CDR2 SYGVNS. CDR3 length equals 14 residues.

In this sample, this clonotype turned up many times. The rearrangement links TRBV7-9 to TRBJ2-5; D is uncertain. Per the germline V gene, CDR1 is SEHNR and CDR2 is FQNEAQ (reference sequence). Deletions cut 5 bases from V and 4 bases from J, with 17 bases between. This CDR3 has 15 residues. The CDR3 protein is CASSGPFRVGETQYF. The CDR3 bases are TGTGCCAGCAGCGGGCCGTTTCGGGTTGGAGAGACCCAGTACTTC.

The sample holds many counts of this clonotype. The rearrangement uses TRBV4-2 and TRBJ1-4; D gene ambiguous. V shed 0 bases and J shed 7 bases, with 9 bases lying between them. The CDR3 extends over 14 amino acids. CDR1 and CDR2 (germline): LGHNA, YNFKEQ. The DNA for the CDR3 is TGTGCCAGCAGCCAAGATCGTCCGGGTGAAAAACTGTTTTTT. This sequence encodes CASSQDRPGEKLFF.

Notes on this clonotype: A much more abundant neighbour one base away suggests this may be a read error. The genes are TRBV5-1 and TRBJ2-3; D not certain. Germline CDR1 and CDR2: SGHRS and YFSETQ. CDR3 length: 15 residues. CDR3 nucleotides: TGCGCCCGCAGCTTGGAACAACCGGGCGGAGATACGCAGTATTTT. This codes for CARSLEQPGGDTQYF.

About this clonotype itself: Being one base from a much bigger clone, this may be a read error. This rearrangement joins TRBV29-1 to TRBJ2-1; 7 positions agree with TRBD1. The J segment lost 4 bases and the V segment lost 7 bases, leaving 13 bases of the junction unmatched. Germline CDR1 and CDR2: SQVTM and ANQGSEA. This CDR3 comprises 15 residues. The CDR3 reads CSADPQDRPYNEQFF. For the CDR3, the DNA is TGCAGCGCTGATCCCCAGGACAGGCCTTACAATGAGCAGTTCTTC.

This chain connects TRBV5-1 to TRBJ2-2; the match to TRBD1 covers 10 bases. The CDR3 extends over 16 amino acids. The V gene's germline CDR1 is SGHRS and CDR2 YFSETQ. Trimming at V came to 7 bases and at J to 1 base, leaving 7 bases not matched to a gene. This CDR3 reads CASYPRDRGNTGELFF. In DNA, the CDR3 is TGCGCCAGCTACCCTCGGGACAGGGGGAACACCGGGGAGCTGTTTTTT.

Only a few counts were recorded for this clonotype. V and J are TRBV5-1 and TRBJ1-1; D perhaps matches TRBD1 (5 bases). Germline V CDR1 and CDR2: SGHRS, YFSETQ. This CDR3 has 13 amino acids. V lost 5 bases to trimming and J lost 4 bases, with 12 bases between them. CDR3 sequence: CASRKDSTTEAFF. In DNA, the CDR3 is TGCGCCAGCAGAAAAGACAGCACCACTGAAGCTTTCTTT.